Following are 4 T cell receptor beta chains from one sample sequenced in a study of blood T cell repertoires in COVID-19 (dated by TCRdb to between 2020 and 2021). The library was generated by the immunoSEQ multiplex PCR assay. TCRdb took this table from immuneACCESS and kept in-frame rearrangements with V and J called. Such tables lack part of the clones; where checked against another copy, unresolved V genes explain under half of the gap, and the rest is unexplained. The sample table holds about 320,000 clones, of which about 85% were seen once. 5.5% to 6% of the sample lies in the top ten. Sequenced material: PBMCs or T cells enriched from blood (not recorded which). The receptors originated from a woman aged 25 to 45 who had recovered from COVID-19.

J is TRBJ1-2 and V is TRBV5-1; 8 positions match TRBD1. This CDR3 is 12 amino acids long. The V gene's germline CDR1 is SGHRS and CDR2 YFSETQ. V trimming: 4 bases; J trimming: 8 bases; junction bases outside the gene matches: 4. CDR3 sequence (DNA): TGCGCCAGCAGCCCGGGACAGGACGGCTACACCTTC. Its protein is CASSPGQDGYTF.

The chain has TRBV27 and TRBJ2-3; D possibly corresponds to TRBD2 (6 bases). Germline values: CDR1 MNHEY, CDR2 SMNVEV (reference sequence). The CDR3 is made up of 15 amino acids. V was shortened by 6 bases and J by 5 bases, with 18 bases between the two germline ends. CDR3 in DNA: TGTGCCAGCAGAGCGGGCCCCACGAGGAAAGATACGCAGTATTTT. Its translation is CASRAGPTRKDTQYF.

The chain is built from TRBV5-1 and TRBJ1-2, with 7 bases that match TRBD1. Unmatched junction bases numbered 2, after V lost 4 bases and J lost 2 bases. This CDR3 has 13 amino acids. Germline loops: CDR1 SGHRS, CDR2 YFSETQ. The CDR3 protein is CASSTTGNYGYTF. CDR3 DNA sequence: TGCGCCAGCAGCACGACAGGGAACTATGGCTACACCTTC.

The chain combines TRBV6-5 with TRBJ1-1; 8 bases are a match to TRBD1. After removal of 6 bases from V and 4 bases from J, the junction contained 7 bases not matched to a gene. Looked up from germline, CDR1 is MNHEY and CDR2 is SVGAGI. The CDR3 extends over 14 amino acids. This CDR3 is CASRTRQGSTEAFF. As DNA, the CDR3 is TGTGCCAGCAGGACAAGACAGGGGAGCACTGAAGCTTTCTTT.